This T cell receptor (beta chain) was recovered during a study of shared T cell receptors in the human thymus. TCRdb's table, derived via immunoSEQ multiplex PCR, lists solely in-frame clones and lacks some. The repertoire holds more than 550,000 clones, with more than 75% as singletons. The sample was also reused in another study, on human thymus T cells. Per that paper: Samples came from healthy Finnish infants during open corrective cardiac surgery. Resections from corrective heart surgery supplied the thymus tissue.

This receptor was obtained from a boy younger than two with a congenital heart defect. Sequencing input: thymocytes.

CDR3 DNA: TGCGCCAGCAGCCAGCTGGTCGGGACACCCTATGGCTACACCTTC. Translating it yields CASSQLVGTPYGYTF. V is TRBV4-1 and J is TRBJ1-2; tentatively, D is TRBD1 (6 bases). The CDR3 sequence is 15 residues long. CDR1 MGHRA and CDR2 YSYEKL come from the germline V gene. Between the trimmed V and J ends, which lost 3 bases and 4 bases, there was a span of 15 bases.